This TCR beta chain is from a study of blood T cell repertoires in COVID-19. Study in general: Collection of acute and convalescent COVID-19 samples took place in the United States, Italy and Spain. PBMCs, B-cell-depleted T cells, or T cells were the source of the cDNA or gDNA that made up the material.

As processed by the authors: How many nucleated cells were present was estimated from reference gene primer amplification. Some clones are missing from TCRdb's copy, which holds only in-frame ones; the method was immunoSEQ multiplex PCR. The V and J calls and the clone size are those of that table, but D and trimming were determined from the DNA. Of 150,000 or so clones listed, under 90% were seen once; the top ten hold approximately 40%. This clone was seen repeatedly, ten times or more. V lost 2 bases and J 4 bases, leaving 14 bases between the germline ends. CDR1 is SNHLY and CDR2 is FYNNEI in the germline V gene. CDR3 length: 15 residues.

The clonotype was recovered from a human donor in a cohort sampled during active COVID-19. The chain links TRBV2 to TRBJ1-2, with TRBD1 as a possible D gene (5 bases). The sample taken for sequencing was peripheral blood. The CDR3 is CASSESMVRAYGYTF. The CDR3, as DNA: TGTGCCAGCAGTGAATCGATGGTCAGGGCCTATGGCTACACCTTC.